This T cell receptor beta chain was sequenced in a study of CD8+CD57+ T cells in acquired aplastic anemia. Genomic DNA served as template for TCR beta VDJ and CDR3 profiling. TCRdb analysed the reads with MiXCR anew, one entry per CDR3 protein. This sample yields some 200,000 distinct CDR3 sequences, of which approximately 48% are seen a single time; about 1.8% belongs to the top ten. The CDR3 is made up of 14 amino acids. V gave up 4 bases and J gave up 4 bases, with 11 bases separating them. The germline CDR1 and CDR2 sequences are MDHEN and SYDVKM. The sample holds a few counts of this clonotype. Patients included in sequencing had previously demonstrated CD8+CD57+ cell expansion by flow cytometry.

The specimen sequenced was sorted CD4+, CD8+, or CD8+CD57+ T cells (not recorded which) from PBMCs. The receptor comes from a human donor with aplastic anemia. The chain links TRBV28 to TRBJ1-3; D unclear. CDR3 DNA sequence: TGTGCCAGCAGTTCCAGGAGGGCGGGAAACACCATATATTTT. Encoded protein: CASSSRRAGNTIYF.